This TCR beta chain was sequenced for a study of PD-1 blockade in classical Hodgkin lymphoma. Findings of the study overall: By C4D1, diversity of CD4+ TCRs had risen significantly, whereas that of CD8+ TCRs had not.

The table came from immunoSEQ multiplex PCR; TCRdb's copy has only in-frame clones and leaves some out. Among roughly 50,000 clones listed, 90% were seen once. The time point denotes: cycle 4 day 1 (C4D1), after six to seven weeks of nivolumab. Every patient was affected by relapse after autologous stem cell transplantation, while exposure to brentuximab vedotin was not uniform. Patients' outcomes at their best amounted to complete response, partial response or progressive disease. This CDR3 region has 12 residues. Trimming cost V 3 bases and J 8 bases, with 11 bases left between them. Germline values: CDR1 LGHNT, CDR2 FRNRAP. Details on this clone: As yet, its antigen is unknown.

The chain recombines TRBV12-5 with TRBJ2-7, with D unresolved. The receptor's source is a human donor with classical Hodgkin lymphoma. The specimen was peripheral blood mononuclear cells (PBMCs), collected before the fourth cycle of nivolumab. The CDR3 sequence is CASGFSRGKQYF. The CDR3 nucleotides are TGTGCTAGTGGTTTCTCCCGTGGTAAGCAGTACTTC.